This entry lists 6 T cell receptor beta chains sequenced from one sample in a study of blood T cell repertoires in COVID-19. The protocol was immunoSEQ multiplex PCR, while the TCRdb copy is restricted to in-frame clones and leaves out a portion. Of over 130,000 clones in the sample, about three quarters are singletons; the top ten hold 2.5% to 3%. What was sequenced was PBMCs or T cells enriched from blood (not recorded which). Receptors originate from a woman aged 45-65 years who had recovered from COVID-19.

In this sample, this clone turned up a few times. Here the CDR3 reads CATQGTGNSPLHF. Here the CDR3 DNA reads TGTGCCACCCAGGGGACGGGTAATTCACCCCTCCACTTT. The chain uses TRBV6-5 and TRBJ1-6; tentative D call: TRBD1 (6 bases). Trimming took 10 bases from V and 6 from J, leaving 13 bases between them. Germline V CDR1 and CDR2: MNHEY, SVGAGI. The CDR3 spans 13 residues.

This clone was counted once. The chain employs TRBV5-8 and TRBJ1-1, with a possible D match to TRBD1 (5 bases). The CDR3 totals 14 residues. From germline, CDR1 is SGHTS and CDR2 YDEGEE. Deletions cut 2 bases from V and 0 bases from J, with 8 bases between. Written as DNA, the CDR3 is TGTGCCAGCAGCTTACAGGCCATGAACACTGAAGCTTTCTTT. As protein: CASSLQAMNTEAFF.

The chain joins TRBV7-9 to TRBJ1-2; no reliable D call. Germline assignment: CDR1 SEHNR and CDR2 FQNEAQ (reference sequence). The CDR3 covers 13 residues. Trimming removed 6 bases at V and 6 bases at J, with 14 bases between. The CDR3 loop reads CASRPGSLHGYTF. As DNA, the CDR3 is TGTGCCAGCAGACCCGGGTCTTTGCATGGCTACACCTTC.

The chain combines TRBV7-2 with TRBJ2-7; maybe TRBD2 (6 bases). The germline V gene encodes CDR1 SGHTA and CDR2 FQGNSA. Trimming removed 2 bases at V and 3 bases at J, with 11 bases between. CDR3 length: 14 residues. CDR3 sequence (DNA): TGTGCCAGCAGCTTAAGGACTACTAACTACGAGCAGTACTTC. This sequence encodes CASSLRTTNYEQYF.

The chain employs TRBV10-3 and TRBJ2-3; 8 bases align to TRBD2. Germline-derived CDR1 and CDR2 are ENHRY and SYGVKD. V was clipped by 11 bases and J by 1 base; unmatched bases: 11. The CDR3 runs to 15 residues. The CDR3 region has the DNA TGTGCCGTCCGGGAGAGGCGGGGGGGCACAGATACGCAGTATTTT. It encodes CAVRERRGGTDTQYF.

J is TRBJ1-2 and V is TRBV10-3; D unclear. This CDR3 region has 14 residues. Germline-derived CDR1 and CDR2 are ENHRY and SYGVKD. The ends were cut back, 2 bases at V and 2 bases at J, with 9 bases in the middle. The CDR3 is CAISEGGINYGYTF. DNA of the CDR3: TGTGCCATCAGTGAGGGAGGAATCAACTATGGCTACACCTTC.